This T cell receptor (beta chain) originates from a study of identical twins. Overall study findings and caveats: Compared with unrelated sharing, twin-shared out-of-frame alpha sequences had more low-probability sequences.

Per germline, CDR1 SEHNR and CDR2 FQNEAQ (reference sequence). The CDR3 length is 11 residues. The germline V and J ends were trimmed by 1 base and 9 bases, with 6 bases remaining between them. Turning to this clonotype: Its specificity is not known.

Using its own MiXCR run on the 5' RACE reads, TCRdb lists one record per CDR3 protein. Among some 790,000 distinct CDR3 sequences listed, 18% were seen once. These data are also associated with another study on T cells expressing NK-cell markers. As reported in that work: Questions lingered over whether expanded NKG2C+ T cell clones were HCMV-specific.

The sample consisted of PBMCs. This chain links TRBV7-9 with TRBJ2-5; D gene ambiguous. This clonotype was obtained from a woman in her late teens or twenties in good health. The CDR3 here is CASSLVGAQYF. CDR3 DNA: TGTGCCAGCAGCTTAGTAGGAGCCCAGTACTTC.